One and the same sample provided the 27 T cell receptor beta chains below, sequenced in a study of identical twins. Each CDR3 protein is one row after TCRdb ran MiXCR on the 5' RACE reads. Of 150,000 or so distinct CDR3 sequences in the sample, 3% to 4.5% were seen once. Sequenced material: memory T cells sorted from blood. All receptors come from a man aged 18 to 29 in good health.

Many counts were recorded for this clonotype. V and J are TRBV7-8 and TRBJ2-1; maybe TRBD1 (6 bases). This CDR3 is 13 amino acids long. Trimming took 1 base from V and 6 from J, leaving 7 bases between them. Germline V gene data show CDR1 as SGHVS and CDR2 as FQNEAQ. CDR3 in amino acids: CASSLGQANEQFF. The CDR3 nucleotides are TGTGCCAGCAGCTTAGGACAGGCCAATGAGCAGTTCTTC.

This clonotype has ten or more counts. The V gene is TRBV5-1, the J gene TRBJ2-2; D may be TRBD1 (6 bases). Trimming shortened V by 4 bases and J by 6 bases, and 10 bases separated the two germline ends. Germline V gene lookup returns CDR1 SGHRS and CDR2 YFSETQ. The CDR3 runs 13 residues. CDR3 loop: CASSNRVSGELFF. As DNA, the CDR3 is TGCGCCAGCAGCAACAGGGTATCCGGGGAGCTGTTTTTT.

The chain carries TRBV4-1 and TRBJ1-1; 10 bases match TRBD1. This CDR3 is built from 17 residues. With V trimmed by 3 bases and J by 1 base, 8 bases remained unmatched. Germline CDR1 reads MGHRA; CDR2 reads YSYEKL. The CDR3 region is CASSHLDRGLGNTEAFF. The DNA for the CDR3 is TGCGCCAGCAGCCACCTAGACAGGGGGCTGGGGAACACTGAAGCTTTCTTT.

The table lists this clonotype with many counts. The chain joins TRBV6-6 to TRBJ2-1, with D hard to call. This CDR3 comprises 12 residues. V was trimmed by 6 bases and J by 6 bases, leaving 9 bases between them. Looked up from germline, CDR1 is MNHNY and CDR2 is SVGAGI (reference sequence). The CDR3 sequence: CASSGRSNEQFF. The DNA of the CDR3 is TGTGCCAGCAGCGGCAGGAGCAATGAGCAGTTCTTC.

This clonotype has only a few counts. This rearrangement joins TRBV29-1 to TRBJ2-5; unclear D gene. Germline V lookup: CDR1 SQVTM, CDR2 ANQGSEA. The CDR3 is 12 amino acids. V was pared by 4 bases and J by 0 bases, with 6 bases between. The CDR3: CSVGRNQETQYF. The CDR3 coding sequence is TGCAGCGTTGGGCGGAACCAAGAGACCCAGTACTTC.

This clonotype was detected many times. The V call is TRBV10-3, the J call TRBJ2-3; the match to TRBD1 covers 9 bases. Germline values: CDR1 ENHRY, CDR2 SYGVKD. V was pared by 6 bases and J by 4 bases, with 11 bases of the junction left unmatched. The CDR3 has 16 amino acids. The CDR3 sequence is CAIRPRPGQGPDTQYF. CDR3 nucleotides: TGTGCCATCAGACCGCGCCCGGGACAGGGACCAGATACGCAGTATTTT.

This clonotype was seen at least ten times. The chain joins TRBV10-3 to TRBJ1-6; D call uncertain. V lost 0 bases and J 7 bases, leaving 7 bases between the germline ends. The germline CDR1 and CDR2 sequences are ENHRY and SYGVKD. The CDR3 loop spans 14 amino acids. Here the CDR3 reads CAISESLDNSPLHF. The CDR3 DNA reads TGTGCCATCAGTGAGTCGTTGGACAATTCACCCCTCCACTTT.

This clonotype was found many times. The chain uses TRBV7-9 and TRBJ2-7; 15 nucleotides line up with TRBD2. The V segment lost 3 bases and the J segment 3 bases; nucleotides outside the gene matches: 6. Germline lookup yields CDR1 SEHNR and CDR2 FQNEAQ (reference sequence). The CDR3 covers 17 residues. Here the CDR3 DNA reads TGTGCCAGCAGCTTGGCCGGGACTAGCGGGAGGATCTACGAGCAGTACTTC. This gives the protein CASSLAGTSGRIYEQYF.

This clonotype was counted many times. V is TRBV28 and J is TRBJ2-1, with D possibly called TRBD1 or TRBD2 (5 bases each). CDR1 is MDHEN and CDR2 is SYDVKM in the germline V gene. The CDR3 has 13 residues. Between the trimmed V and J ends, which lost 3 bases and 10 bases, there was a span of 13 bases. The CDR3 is CASSLSGPREQFF. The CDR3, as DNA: TGTGCCAGCAGTTTGTCGGGACCAAGGGAGCAGTTCTTC.

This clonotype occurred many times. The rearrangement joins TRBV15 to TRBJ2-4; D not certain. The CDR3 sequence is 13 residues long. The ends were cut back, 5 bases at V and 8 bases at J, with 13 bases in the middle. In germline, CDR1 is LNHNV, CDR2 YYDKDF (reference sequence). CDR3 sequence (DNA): TGTGCCACCAGCCACGGACGCCGGGACATTCAGTACTTC. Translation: CATSHGRRDIQYF.

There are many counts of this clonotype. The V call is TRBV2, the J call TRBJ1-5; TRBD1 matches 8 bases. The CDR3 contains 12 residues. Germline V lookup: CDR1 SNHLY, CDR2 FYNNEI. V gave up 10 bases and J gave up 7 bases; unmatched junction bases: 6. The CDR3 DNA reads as TGTGCCACCGGACAGGGTGTCCAGCCCCAGCATTTT. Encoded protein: CATGQGVQPQHF.

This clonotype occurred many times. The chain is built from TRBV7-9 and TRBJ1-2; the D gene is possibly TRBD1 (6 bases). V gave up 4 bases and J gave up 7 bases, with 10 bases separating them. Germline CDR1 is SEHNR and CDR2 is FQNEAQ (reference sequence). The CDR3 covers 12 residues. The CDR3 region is CASSSTRGGYTF. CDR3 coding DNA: TGTGCCAGCAGCTCCACCAGGGGTGGCTACACCTTC.

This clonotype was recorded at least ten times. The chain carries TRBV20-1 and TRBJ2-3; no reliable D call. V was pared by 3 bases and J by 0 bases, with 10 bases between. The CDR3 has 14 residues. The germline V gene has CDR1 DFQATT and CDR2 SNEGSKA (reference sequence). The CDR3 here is CSASTAASTDTQYF. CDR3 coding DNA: TGCAGTGCTAGTACAGCCGCGAGCACAGATACGCAGTATTTT.

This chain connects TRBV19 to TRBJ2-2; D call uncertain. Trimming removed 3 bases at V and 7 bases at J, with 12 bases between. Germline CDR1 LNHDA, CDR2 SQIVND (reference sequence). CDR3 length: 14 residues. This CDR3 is CASSISTPRGELFF. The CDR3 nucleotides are TGTGCCAGTAGTATCTCGACTCCGCGCGGGGAGCTGTTTTTT.

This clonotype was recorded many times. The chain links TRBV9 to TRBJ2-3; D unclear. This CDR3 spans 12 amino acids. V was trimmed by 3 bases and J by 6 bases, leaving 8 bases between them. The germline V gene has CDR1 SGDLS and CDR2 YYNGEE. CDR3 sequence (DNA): TGTGCCAGCAGCGCATCATACGATACGCAGTATTTT. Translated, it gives CASSASYDTQYF.

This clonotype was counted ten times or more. The CDR3 loop is CASSLGGQGDYGYTF. In DNA, the CDR3 is TGTGCCAGCAGCTTAGGGGGACAGGGCGACTATGGCTACACCTTC. This chain links TRBV11-2 with TRBJ1-2; 9 nucleotides align to TRBD1. V lost 1 base to trimming and J lost 3 bases; unmatched junction nucleotides: 3. CDR1 is SGHAT and CDR2 is FQNNGV in the germline V gene. The CDR3 covers 15 residues.

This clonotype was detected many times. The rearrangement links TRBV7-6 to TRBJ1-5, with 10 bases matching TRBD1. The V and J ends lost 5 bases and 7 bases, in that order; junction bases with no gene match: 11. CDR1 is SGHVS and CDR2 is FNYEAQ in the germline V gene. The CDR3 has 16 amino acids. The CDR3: CASSLFGDRGEQPQHF. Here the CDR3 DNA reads TGTGCCAGCAGCCTATTCGGGGACAGGGGTGAACAGCCCCAGCATTTT.

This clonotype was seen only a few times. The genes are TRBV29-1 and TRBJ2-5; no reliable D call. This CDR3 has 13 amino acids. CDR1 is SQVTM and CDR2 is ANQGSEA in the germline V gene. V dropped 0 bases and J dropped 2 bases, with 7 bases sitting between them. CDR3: CSVEEGQQETQYF. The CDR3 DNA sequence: TGCAGCGTTGAAGAAGGGCAGCAAGAGACCCAGTACTTC.

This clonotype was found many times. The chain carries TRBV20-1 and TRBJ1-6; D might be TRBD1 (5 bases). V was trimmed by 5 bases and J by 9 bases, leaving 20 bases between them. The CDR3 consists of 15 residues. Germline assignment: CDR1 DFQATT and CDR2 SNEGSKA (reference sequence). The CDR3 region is CSAPSAGERSSPLHF. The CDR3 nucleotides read TGCAGTGCTCCCTCGGCGGGGGAACGAAGTTCACCCCTCCACTTT.

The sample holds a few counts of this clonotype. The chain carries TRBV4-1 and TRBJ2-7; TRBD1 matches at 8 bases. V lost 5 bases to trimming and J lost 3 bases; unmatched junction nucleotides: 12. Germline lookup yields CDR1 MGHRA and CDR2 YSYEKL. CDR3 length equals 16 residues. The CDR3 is CASSEGPGTGLYEQYF. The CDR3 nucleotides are TGCGCCAGCAGCGAGGGGCCCGGGACAGGACTCTACGAGCAGTACTTC.

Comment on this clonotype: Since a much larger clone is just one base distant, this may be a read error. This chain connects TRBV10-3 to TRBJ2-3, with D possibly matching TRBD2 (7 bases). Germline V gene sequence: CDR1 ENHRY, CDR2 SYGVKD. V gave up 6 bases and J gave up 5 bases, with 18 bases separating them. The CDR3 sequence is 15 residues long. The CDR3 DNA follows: TGTGCCATCAGCCAAGGGGGGGGGTACATAGATACGCAGTATTTT. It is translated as CAISQGGGYIDTQYF.

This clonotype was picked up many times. This CDR3 is CASSQTLASGLKTQYF. In DNA, the CDR3 is TGCGCCAGCAGCCAGACGTTGGCTAGCGGGTTGAAGACCCAGTACTTC. The chain combines TRBV5-1 with TRBJ2-5, with 8 nucleotides matching TRBD2. In germline, CDR1 is SGHRS, CDR2 YFSETQ. The CDR3 contains 16 residues. V lost 4 bases and J lost 6; bases outside the gene matches: 14.

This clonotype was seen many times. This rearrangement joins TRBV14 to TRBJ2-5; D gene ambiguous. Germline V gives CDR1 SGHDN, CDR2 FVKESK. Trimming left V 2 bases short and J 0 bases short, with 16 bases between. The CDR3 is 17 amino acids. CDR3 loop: CASSQSSFLADQETQYF. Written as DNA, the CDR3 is TGTGCCAGCAGCCAATCCTCCTTTCTGGCGGACCAAGAGACCCAGTACTTC.

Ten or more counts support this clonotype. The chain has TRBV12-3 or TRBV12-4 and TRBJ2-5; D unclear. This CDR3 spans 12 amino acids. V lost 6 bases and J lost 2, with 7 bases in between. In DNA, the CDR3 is TGTGCCAGCAGAGGACCGCAAGAGACCCAGTACTTC. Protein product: CASRGPQETQYF.

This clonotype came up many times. CDR3 coding DNA: TGCGCCAGCAGCTCCGGGGGGATGGGATTGACTGAAGCTTTCTTT. Encoded protein: CASSSGGMGLTEAFF. The chain recombines TRBV5-1 with TRBJ1-1; D is possibly TRBD1 (5 bases). V was clipped by 3 bases and J by 5 bases, with 17 bases between them. Germline CDR1 SGHRS, CDR2 YFSETQ. CDR3 size: 15 residues.

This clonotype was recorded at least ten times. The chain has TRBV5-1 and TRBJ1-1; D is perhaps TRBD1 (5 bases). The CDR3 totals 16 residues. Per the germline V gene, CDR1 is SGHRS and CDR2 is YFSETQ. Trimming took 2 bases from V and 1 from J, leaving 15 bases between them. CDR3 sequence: CASSFGRAKGNTEAFF. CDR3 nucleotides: TGCGCCAGCAGCTTCGGCAGGGCTAAGGGGAACACTGAAGCTTTCTTT.

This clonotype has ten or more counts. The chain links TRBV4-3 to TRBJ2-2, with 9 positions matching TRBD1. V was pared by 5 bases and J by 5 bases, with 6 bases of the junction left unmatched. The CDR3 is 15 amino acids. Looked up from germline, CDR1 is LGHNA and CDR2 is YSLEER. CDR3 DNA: TGCGCCAGCAGCTCTGGACAGGGGCCGACCGGGGAGCTGTTTTTT. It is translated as CASSSGQGPTGELFF.